A single sample is the source of the 31 T cell receptor beta chains below, sequenced in a study of blood T cell repertoires in COVID-19. Repertoires were generated with immunoSEQ multiplex PCR, while TCRdb's copy carries only in-frame clones and drops some. The sample consists of approximately 190,000 clones, about 85% of them appearing once. Sequenced sample: peripheral blood. These receptors all stem from a human donor in a cohort sampled during active COVID-19.

This clone was observed once. The chain employs TRBV2 and TRBJ2-3, with TRBD2 matching 9 bases. After removal of 10 bases from V and 4 bases from J, the junction contained 12 bases not matched to a gene. Germline CDR1 is SNHLY and CDR2 is FYNNEI. The CDR3 has 15 residues. In nucleotides, the CDR3 is TGTGCCACCTATTCGGGACTAGCAATCTCAGATACGCAGTATTTT. Its protein product is CATYSGLAISDTQYF.

With respect to this clone: In the same sample, other DNA sequences code for this CDR3. This chain links TRBV2 with TRBJ2-3; TRBD2 aligns across 10 bases. CDR3 length equals 14 residues. Germline V gene sequence: CDR1 SNHLY, CDR2 FYNNEI. J was trimmed by 0 bases and V by 6 bases; bases with no gene match: 0. The CDR3 sequence: CASRLAGSTDTQYF. In nucleotides, the CDR3 is TGTGCCAGCAGACTAGCGGGGAGCACAGATACGCAGTATTTT. The full variable domain, completed using reference TRBV2 and TRBJ2-3, is EPEVTQTPSHQVTQMGQEVILRCVPISNHLYFYWYRQILGQKVEFLVSFYNNEISEKSEIFDDQFSVERPDGSNFTLKIRSTKLEDSAMYFCASRLAGSTDTQYFGPGTRLTVL.

This chain links TRBV30 with TRBJ1-6; TRBD1 aligns across 7 bases. CDR1 GTSNPN and CDR2 SVGIG come from the germline V gene (reference sequence). The CDR3 runs to 14 residues. V was pared by 1 base and J by 5 bases, with 2 bases of the junction left unmatched. Written as DNA, the CDR3 is TGTGCCTGGAGTGACAGGGGAGATAATTCACCCCTCCACTTT. Its protein is CAWSDRGDNSPLHF.

The chain recombines TRBV11-2 with TRBJ2-5; 8 bases fit TRBD1. Looked up from germline, CDR1 is SGHAT and CDR2 is FQNNGV. V was pared by 4 bases and J by 6 bases, with 4 bases of the junction left unmatched. CDR3 length: 13 amino acids. CDR3 nucleotides: TGTGCCAGCAGCTCCCAGGGGGCGAAGACCCAGTACTTC. This translates into CASSSQGAKTQYF. The full variable domain, rest sourced from reference TRBV11-2 and TRBJ2-5, is EAGVAQSPRYKIIEKRQSVAFWCNPISGHATLYWYQQILGQGPKLLIQFQNNGVVDDSQLPKDRFSAERLKGVDSTLKIQPAKLEDSAVYLCASSSQGAKTQYFGPGTRLLVL.

The chain uses TRBV30 and TRBJ2-1, with TRBD2 identical over 7 bases. V dropped 4 bases and J dropped 1; count of bases not matched to a gene: 1. Looked up from germline, CDR1 is GTSNPN and CDR2 is SVGIG (reference sequence). CDR3 length: 13 amino acids. The CDR3 loop is CAWTSGSYNEQFF. CDR3 sequence (DNA): TGTGCCTGGACTAGCGGATCCTACAATGAGCAGTTCTTC.

As for this clone: Other DNA sequences in the same sample also yield this CDR3. V is TRBV2 and J is TRBJ2-7; D possibly corresponds to TRBD1 (5 bases). Trimming took off 4 bases at V and 3 bases at J, with 10 bases between the two ends. Germline V lookup: CDR1 SNHLY, CDR2 FYNNEI. The CDR3 runs 13 residues. The CDR3 reads CASSGQLLYEQYV. The CDR3 DNA reads as TGTGCCAGCAGTGGACAGCTCCTCTACGAGCAGTACGTC.

The chain uses TRBV5-1 and TRBJ2-1, with D possibly matching TRBD1 (5 bases). The CDR3 has 16 residues. CDR1 is SGHRS, CDR2 YFSETQ, per germline. Trimming cost V 0 bases and J 2 bases, with 12 bases left between them. The CDR3 DNA follows: TGCGCCAGCAGCTTGGAGGCAGGGTTGGCCTACAATGAGCAGTTCTTC. Protein product: CASSLEAGLAYNEQFF.

The rearrangement links TRBV12-3 or TRBV12-4 to TRBJ1-1; D is undetermined. The V end lost 3 bases, the J end lost 0 bases, and 5 bases lay between the germline ends. This CDR3 is 13 amino acids long. This CDR3 is CASSLWLNTEAFF. In nucleotides, the CDR3 is TGTGCCAGCAGTTTGTGGCTGAACACTGAAGCTTTCTTT.

This clone occurred once. The CDR3 region has the DNA TGCAGCGTGCGCACGGGACAGGGGGTTGAGACCCAGTACTTC. Protein: CSVRTGQGVETQYF. V is TRBV29-1 and J is TRBJ2-5; 11 bases line up with TRBD1. The trim removed 6 bases at V and 5 bases at J, leaving 8 bases unmatched. Germline V gives CDR1 SQVTM, CDR2 ANQGSEA. The length of the CDR3 is 14 residues.

J is TRBJ1-6 and V is TRBV9; the D gene is possibly TRBD1 (6 bases). The CDR3 spans 15 residues. Deletions cut 3 bases from V and 3 bases from J, with 10 bases between. CDR1 and CDR2 (germline): SGDLS, YYNGEE. This CDR3 is CASSEGTSYNSPLHF. CDR3 sequence (DNA): TGTGCCAGCAGCGAGGGGACAAGCTATAATTCACCCCTCCACTTT.

The chain is built from TRBV3-1 (or the pseudogene TRBV3-2) and TRBJ2-1, with TRBD2 matching over 7 bases. CDR3 length equals 15 residues. The V segment lost 5 bases and the J segment 0 bases; nucleotides outside the gene matches: 4. Germline CDR1 reads LGHDT; CDR2 reads YNNKEL (reference sequence). CDR3: CASSTSASSYNEQFF. CDR3 nucleotides: TGTGCCAGCAGCACTAGCGCCAGCTCCTACAATGAGCAGTTCTTC.

This clone was picked up one time. This chain uses TRBV27 with TRBJ1-3; no firm D call. Trimming stripped 0 bases from V and 3 bases from J, with 9 bases between. This CDR3 is built from 15 residues. Per the germline V gene, CDR1 is MNHEY and CDR2 is SMNVEV (reference sequence). CDR3 residues: CASSLSPPNGNTIYF. The CDR3, as DNA: TGTGCCAGCAGTTTATCCCCCCCCAATGGAAACACCATATATTTT.

The chain joins TRBV29-1 to TRBJ2-1, with TRBD2 matching 11 bases. CDR3 size: 13 residues. CDR1 SQVTM and CDR2 ANQGSEA come from the germline V gene. The V gene end was trimmed by 6 bases and the J gene end by 3 bases; junction bases not matched to a gene: 1. The CDR3 DNA reads TGCAGCGTAACTAGCGGGGGCTACAATGAGCAGTTCTTC. Translation gives CSVTSGGYNEQFF.

The rearrangement links TRBV2 to TRBJ2-1, with 9 bases aligning to TRBD1. V gave up 6 bases and J gave up 5 bases; unmatched junction bases: 8. The CDR3 sequence is 15 residues long. Germline V CDR1 and CDR2: SNHLY, FYNNEI. The CDR3 DNA reads as TGTGCCAGCAGAGCTGACAGGGGGTCCCACAATGAGCAGTTCTTC. Its protein product is CASRADRGSHNEQFF.

This chain connects TRBV6-5 to TRBJ1-4; 11 nucleotides match TRBD1. In germline, CDR1 is MNHEY, CDR2 SVGAGI. The CDR3 extends over 14 amino acids. J was trimmed by 6 bases and V by 8 bases; bases with no gene match: 5. This CDR3 is CASSRDRGYEKLFF. DNA for the CDR3: TGTGCCAGCTCCCGGGACAGGGGGTATGAAAAACTGTTTTTT.

The chain employs TRBV30 and TRBJ1-2; maybe TRBD1 (6 bases). V lost 8 bases, J lost 2 bases, and 12 bases lay in between. CDR1 is GTSNPN, CDR2 SVGIG, per germline (reference sequence). The CDR3 runs to 12 residues. CDR3 sequence (DNA): TGTGCCAGATCCGACAGGAACTATGGCTACACCTTC. Its protein product is CARSDRNYGYTF.

The chain carries TRBV6-5 and TRBJ1-1, with 7 bases identical to TRBD1. The J segment lost 4 bases and the V segment lost 6 bases, leaving 11 bases of the junction unmatched. This CDR3 is built from 15 residues. Germline V lookup: CDR1 MNHEY, CDR2 SVGAGI. CDR3 bases: TGTGCCAGCAGGAGCGACAGGGTCGGAAGCACTGAAGCTTTCTTT. It yields the protein CASRSDRVGSTEAFF.

The chain uses TRBV7-3 and TRBJ2-1, with D perhaps TRBD2 (5 bases). This CDR3 spans 15 amino acids. The V end lost 5 bases, the J end lost 7 bases, and 18 bases lay between the germline ends. CDR1 is SGHTA, CDR2 FQGTGA, per germline. CDR3 loop: CASSRVVEGRNEQFF. The CDR3 region has the DNA TGTGCCAGCAGCCGGGTCGTCGAGGGCCGGAATGAGCAGTTCTTC.

The chain is built from TRBV5-6 and TRBJ2-3; no reliable D call. Germline V lookup: CDR1 SGHDT, CDR2 YYEEEE. This CDR3 spans 14 amino acids. V was clipped by 0 bases and J by 6 bases, with 11 bases between them. The CDR3 DNA follows: TGTGCCAGCAGCTTGGGTTCCACTACGGATACGCAGTATTTT. Its protein is CASSLGSTTDTQYF. The whole variable domain, filled in from reference TRBV5-6 and TRBJ2-3, reads DAGVTQSPTHLIKTRGQQVTLRCSPKSGHDTVSWYQQALGQGPQFIFQYYEEEERQRGNFPDRFSGHQFPNYSSELNVNALLLGDSALYLCASSLGSTTDTQYFGPGTRLTVL.

The chain's CDR3 is CASSVKAGEVYEQYF. The CDR3 coding sequence is TGTGCCAGCAGCGTAAAAGCGGGAGAGGTCTACGAGCAGTACTTC. The chain links TRBV9 to TRBJ2-7; 8 bases align to TRBD2. Germline V gene data show CDR1 as SGDLS and CDR2 as YYNGEE. Germline trimming cut 1 base from V and 3 bases from J; bases unmatched to any gene: 6. This CDR3 is built from 15 residues.

The genes are TRBV28 and TRBJ1-2; D uncertain. The CDR3 has 13 residues. Germline assignment: CDR1 MDHEN and CDR2 SYDVKM. Trimming pared 5 bases from V and 4 bases from J, leaving 11 bases between. The CDR3 DNA sequence: TGTGCCAGCAGTCCTGGCCCGATCTATGGCTACACCTTC. It yields the protein CASSPGPIYGYTF.

By share of the sample, this clone is medium-sized. V gene TRBV7-7 combines with J gene TRBJ2-2; possibly TRBD1 for D (5 bases). The CDR3 runs to 15 residues. Trimming left V 5 bases short and J 0 bases short, with 10 bases between. The germline gives CDR1 SSHAT, CDR2 FNYEAQ (reference sequence). The DNA for the CDR3 is TGTGCCAGCAGCCAGGGCATTTCGAACACCGGGGAGCTGTTTTTT. Its translation: CASSQGISNTGELFF.

This clone was observed a few times. This chain uses TRBV5-1 with TRBJ2-3; D possibly corresponds to TRBD2 (6 bases). The germline V gene has CDR1 SGHRS and CDR2 YFSETQ. V dropped 5 bases and J dropped 2 bases, with 15 bases sitting between them. This CDR3 has 15 residues. The CDR3 sequence is CASSFRGVNTDTQYF. The CDR3 DNA reads TGCGCCAGCAGTTTTCGCGGGGTGAACACAGATACGCAGTATTTT.

V and J are TRBV4-1 and TRBJ1-3, with a weak D call TRBD1 (6 bases). Germline V gene sequence: CDR1 MGHRA, CDR2 YSYEKL. The CDR3 totals 17 residues. V was trimmed by 4 bases and J by 0 bases, leaving 16 bases between them. CDR3 nucleotide sequence: TGCGCCAGCAGCCGTACCGCAACAGGGACCTCTGGAAACACCATATATTTT. It translates to CASSRTATGTSGNTIYF.

With regard to this clone: This sample includes further DNA sequences coding for the same CDR3. The rearrangement joins TRBV15 to TRBJ1-2; D is unresolved. This CDR3 region has 12 residues. V was cut by 0 bases and J by 4 bases, with 3 bases left in between. Germline V gene lookup returns CDR1 LNHNV and CDR2 YYDKDF (reference sequence). CDR3 sequence reads: CATSRDSYGYTF. CDR3 coding DNA: TGTGCCACCAGCAGAGACAGCTATGGCTACACCTTC.

This chain uses TRBV28 with TRBJ1-5; TRBD1 aligns across 8 bases. This CDR3 has 17 residues. Germline trimming cut 2 bases from V and 6 bases from J; bases unmatched to any gene: 12. Looked up from germline, CDR1 is MDHEN and CDR2 is SYDVKM. The CDR3 coding sequence is TGTGCCAGCAGTTTAGCGGGGGGGCAGGGGGCCGGTCAGCCCCAGCATTTT. Translated, it gives CASSLAGGQGAGQPQHF.

This clone was seen only a few times. J is TRBJ1-1 and V is TRBV5-1; a weak D match, TRBD1 (5 bases). Trimming removed 3 bases from V and 3 bases from J, with 9 bases in between. This CDR3 comprises 13 residues. Germline assignment: CDR1 SGHRS and CDR2 YFSETQ. CDR3 loop: CASSWTSYTEAFF. The CDR3 DNA sequence: TGCGCCAGCAGCTGGACATCCTACACTGAAGCTTTCTTT.

V gene TRBV18 combines with J gene TRBJ2-7; 7 bases match TRBD1. Germline V gives CDR1 KGHSH, CDR2 LQKENI. There are 12 residues in the CDR3. V was pared by 5 bases and J by 6 bases, with 4 bases of the junction left unmatched. This CDR3 reads CASSLYRGEQYV. Written as DNA, the CDR3 is TGTGCCAGCTCATTATACAGGGGCGAGCAGTACGTC.

This chain's CDR3 is CASSLRGVPQQETQYF. Here the CDR3 DNA reads TGTGCCAGCAGCTTAAGGGGGGTGCCTCAACAAGAGACCCAGTACTTC. The chain combines TRBV7-3 with TRBJ2-5; TRBD2 is a possible D gene (6 bases). The ends were cut back, 1 base at V and 2 bases at J, with 14 bases in the middle. The CDR3 is 16 amino acids. Germline CDR1 is SGHTA and CDR2 is FQGTGA.

V and J are TRBV5-1 and TRBJ1-6, with D unresolved. CDR1 SGHRS and CDR2 YFSETQ come from the germline V gene. This CDR3 is built from 15 residues. Trimming pared 0 bases from V and 8 bases from J, leaving 12 bases between. CDR3 nucleotides: TGCGCCAGCAGCTTGGGGGCGCGATCAGATTCACCCCTCCACTTT. Its translation is CASSLGARSDSPLHF.

The chain combines TRBV2 with TRBJ1-5; D gene unclear. CDR3 size: 12 residues. Trimming took off 7 bases at V and 8 bases at J, with 12 bases between the two ends. The V gene's germline CDR1 is SNHLY and CDR2 FYNNEI. As DNA, the CDR3 is TGTGCCAGCACCCCCGGTGGTGAGCCCCAGCATTTT. It translates to CASTPGGEPQHF.